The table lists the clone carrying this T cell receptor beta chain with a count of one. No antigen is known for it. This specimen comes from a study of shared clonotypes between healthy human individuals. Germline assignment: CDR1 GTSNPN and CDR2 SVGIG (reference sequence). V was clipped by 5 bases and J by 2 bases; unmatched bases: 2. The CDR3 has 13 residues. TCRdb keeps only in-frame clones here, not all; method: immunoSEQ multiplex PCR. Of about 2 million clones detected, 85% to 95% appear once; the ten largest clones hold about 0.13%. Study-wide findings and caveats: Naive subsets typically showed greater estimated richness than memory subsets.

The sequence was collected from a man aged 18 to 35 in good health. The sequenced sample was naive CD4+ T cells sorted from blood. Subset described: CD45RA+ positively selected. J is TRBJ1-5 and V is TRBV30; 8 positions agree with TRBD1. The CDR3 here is CAWEQGGNQPQHF. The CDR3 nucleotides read TGTGCCTGGGAACAGGGGGGCAATCAGCCCCAGCATTTT.